The T cell receptor beta chain under discussion was sequenced for a study of PD-L1 blockade in urothelial cancer. About the research overall: It was at 3 weeks (second dose) and 6 weeks after treatment start that blood was analyzed.

Produced via immunoSEQ multiplex PCR; TCRdb's table is partial and in-frame only. Of some 20,000 clones listed, about 88% are singletons. The time point: pretreatment peripheral blood. Each patient presented with locally advanced or metastatic urothelial carcinoma. The germline gives CDR1 MDHEN, CDR2 SYDVKM. The trim removed 6 bases at V and 3 bases at J, leaving 5 bases unmatched. This CDR3 is built from 14 residues. Comments on this clone: What it recognizes is unknown.

Study findings and constraints: In blood sampled pretreatment, TCR clonality below the median predicted better survival. Those with durable benefit had larger increases in tumor-associated blood clones at 3 weeks.

Sample: PBMCs, taken around atezolizumab (anti-PD-L1) treatment. The rearrangement uses TRBV28 and TRBJ2-7; 10 nucleotides match TRBD1. The sequence was collected from a man in his 70s with urothelial cancer. The CDR3 DNA sequence: TGTGCCAGCAGCTCCGGGACAGGGGTCTACGAGCAGTACTTC. This codes for CASSSGTGVYEQYF.